These T cell receptor beta chains were read from a single sample in a study of blood T cell repertoires in COVID-19. The assay was immunoSEQ multiplex PCR, and TCRdb's table has in-frame clones only and misses some. The table includes 95,000 to 150,000 clones, about 74% detected once. Sequencing was done on a sample of peripheral blood. Receptors were obtained from a man in his 60s with acute or convalescent COVID-19. The CDR3 runs from the conserved cysteine through the conserved F or W. The D gene is left open where the match is weak. Clone size, where shown, is once, few, many, or a class for clones that have expanded.

CDR3 length: 12; clone size: NA; D gene: NA; J gene: TRBJ1-2; V gene: TRBV28; CDR3 DNA: TGTGCCACCGACCGGGATAACTATGGCTACACCTTC; CDR3 protein: CATDRDNYGYTF
CDR3 length: 16; clone size: NA; D gene: NA; J gene: TRBJ2-5; V gene: TRBV7-2; CDR3 DNA: TGTGCCAGCAGCTTAGGGCGGGGCGGCAGTGGGGAGACCCAGTACTTC; CDR3 protein: CASSLGRGGSGETQYF
CDR3 length: 13; clone size: once; D gene: TRBD1; J gene: TRBJ1-1; V gene: TRBV7-2; CDR3 DNA: TGTGCCAGCAGCCCGACAGGGCACACTGAAGCTTTCTTT; CDR3 protein: CASSPTGHTEAFF
CDR3 length: 15; clone size: NA; D gene: TRBD1; J gene: TRBJ1-2; V gene: TRBV7-3; CDR3 DNA: TGTGCCAGCAGCTCCGGCCCGACAGGGTCGGGTGGCTACACCTTC; CDR3 protein: CASSSGPTGSGGYTF
CDR3 length: 13; clone size: few; D gene: NA; J gene: TRBJ1-5; V gene: TRBV3-1/TRBV3-2; CDR3 DNA: TGTGCCAGCAGCATCAGGGTCAATCAGCCCCAGCATTTT; CDR3 protein: CASSIRVNQPQHF
CDR3 length: 17; clone size: NA; D gene: NA; J gene: TRBJ1-2; V gene: TRBV9; CDR3 DNA: TGTGCCAGCAGCCCAACCCCGGGGGGGATTGGTAGAGGTGGCTACACCTTC; CDR3 protein: CASSPTPGGIGRGGYTF
CDR3 length: 12; clone size: NA; D gene: TRBD1; J gene: TRBJ1-2; V gene: TRBV5-1; CDR3 DNA: TGCGCCAGCAGCTTACAGGGGGATGGCTACACCTTC; CDR3 protein: CASSLQGDGYTF
CDR3 length: 15; clone size: few; D gene: NA; J gene: TRBJ1-5; V gene: TRBV28; CDR3 DNA: TGTGCCAGCAGTTCCTCCGTCAGGGGCAATCAGCCCCAGCATTTT; CDR3 protein: CASSSSVRGNQPQHF
CDR3 length: 14; clone size: NA; D gene: NA; J gene: TRBJ1-4; V gene: TRBV18; CDR3 DNA: TGTGCCAGCTCACCAGTTTCCGGGAATGAAAAACTGTTTTTT; CDR3 protein: CASSPVSGNEKLFF
CDR3 length: 18; clone size: NA; D gene: NA; J gene: TRBJ2-3; V gene: TRBV4-1; CDR3 DNA: TGCGCCAGCAGCCAAGGACGATTTGCCGGGACTAGCACAGATACGCAGTATTTT; CDR3 protein: CASSQGRFAGTSTDTQYF
CDR3 length: 15; clone size: NA; D gene: NA; J gene: TRBJ2-2; V gene: TRBV7-8; CDR3 DNA: TGTGCCAGCAGCTTAAGTGCTAGTTCCGCCGGGGAGCTGTTTTTT; CDR3 protein: CASSLSASSAGELFF
CDR3 length: 14; clone size: NA; D gene: NA; J gene: TRBJ1-5; V gene: TRBV5-8; CDR3 DNA: TGTGCCAGCAGCTTGGAATTCAGGAATCAGCCCCAGCATTTT; CDR3 protein: CASSLEFRNQPQHF
CDR3 length: 15; clone size: NA; D gene: NA; J gene: TRBJ2-7; V gene: TRBV11-2; CDR3 DNA: TGTGCCAGCAGCCTAGGACTCGGAGGGTCCTACGAGCAGTACTTC; CDR3 protein: CASSLGLGGSYEQYF
CDR3 length: 15; clone size: NA; D gene: TRBD2; J gene: TRBJ2-7; V gene: TRBV4-1; CDR3 DNA: TGCGCCAGCAGCCAACAGCGGGGGACTCCCTACGAGCAGTACTTC; CDR3 protein: CASSQQRGTPYEQYF
CDR3 length: 13; clone size: once; D gene: NA; J gene: TRBJ1-2; V gene: TRBV29-1; CDR3 DNA: TGCAGCGTAGACCCACAGGGCGGCTATGGCTACACCTTC; CDR3 protein: CSVDPQGGYGYTF
CDR3 length: 14; clone size: NA; D gene: NA; J gene: TRBJ1-1; V gene: TRBV3-1/TRBV3-2; CDR3 DNA: TGTGCCAGCAGCCAACAGTCAGTCCTCACTGAAGCTTTCTTT; CDR3 protein: CASSQQSVLTEAFF
CDR3 length: 13; clone size: NA; D gene: NA; J gene: TRBJ1-6; V gene: TRBV12-3/TRBV12-4; CDR3 DNA: TGTGCCAGCAGTTTAGACAGCTATTCACCCCTCCACTTT; CDR3 protein: CASSLDSYSPLHF
CDR3 length: 15; clone size: NA; D gene: TRBD2; J gene: TRBJ2-7; V gene: TRBV7-2; CDR3 DNA: TGTGCCAGCAGCTTAATGCGGGAGAGTATCTACGAGCAGTACTTC; CDR3 protein: CASSLMRESIYEQYF
CDR3 length: 14; clone size: NA; D gene: TRBD1; J gene: TRBJ1-2; V gene: TRBV24-1; CDR3 DNA: TGTGCCACCAGTGACCCGGGACAGGGCTATGGCTACACCTTC; CDR3 protein: CATSDPGQGYGYTF
CDR3 length: 16; clone size: few; D gene: NA; J gene: TRBJ1-4; V gene: TRBV9; CDR3 DNA: TGTGCCAGCAGCGTAGGCGGAGGCCAGGCTAATGAAAAACTGTTTTTT; CDR3 protein: CASSVGGGQANEKLFF
CDR3 length: 19; clone size: NA; D gene: TRBD2; J gene: TRBJ2-3; V gene: TRBV9; CDR3 DNA: TGTGCCAGCAGCGTCGGACTAGCGGGAGGGGCTGGTAGCACAGATACGCAGTATTTT; CDR3 protein: CASSVGLAGGAGSTDTQYF
CDR3 length: 18; clone size: NA; D gene: TRBD2; J gene: TRBJ2-2; V gene: TRBV11-3; CDR3 DNA: TGTGCCAGCAGCCAGAGAAGTGTGGGACTAGCGAACACCGGGGAGCTGTTTTTT; CDR3 protein: CASSQRSVGLANTGELFF
CDR3 length: 15; clone size: NA; D gene: NA; J gene: TRBJ1-5; V gene: TRBV6-1; CDR3 DNA: TGTGCCAGCAGTGAAGACCGGTTGGGCAATCAGCCCCAGCATTTT; CDR3 protein: CASSEDRLGNQPQHF
CDR3 length: 14; clone size: many; D gene: NA; J gene: TRBJ1-2; V gene: TRBV5-6; CDR3 DNA: TGTGCCAGCAGCTTAATCGCAGCTAACTATGGCTACACCTTC; CDR3 protein: CASSLIAANYGYTF
CDR3 length: 14; clone size: NA; D gene: TRBD2; J gene: TRBJ2-1; V gene: TRBV27; CDR3 DNA: TGTGCCAGCAGGGGGACTAGTCCGTACAATGAGCAGTTCTTC; CDR3 protein: CASRGTSPYNEQFF
CDR3 length: 14; clone size: once; D gene: NA; J gene: TRBJ1-1; V gene: TRBV6-6; CDR3 DNA: TGTGCCAGCAGGCCTAGGGAGGGGGTCACTGAAGCTTTCTTT; CDR3 protein: CASRPREGVTEAFF
CDR3 length: 14; clone size: few; D gene: TRBD1; J gene: TRBJ1-2; V gene: TRBV3-1/TRBV3-2; CDR3 DNA: TGTGCCAGCAGCCAAGACCCCCACCGGGACAGCGGGACCTTC; CDR3 protein: CASSQDPHRDSGTF
CDR3 length: 18; clone size: NA; D gene: TRBD2; J gene: TRBJ2-4; V gene: TRBV11-2; CDR3 DNA: TGTGCCAGCAGCTTAGTCCCACTAGCGGGAGTAACCAAAAACATTCAGTACTTC; CDR3 protein: CASSLVPLAGVTKNIQYF
CDR3 length: 15; clone size: NA; D gene: NA; J gene: TRBJ2-3; V gene: TRBV5-6; CDR3 DNA: TGTGCCAGCAGTGTGCTCCAGTTTAGCACAGATACGCAGTATTTT; CDR3 protein: CASSVLQFSTDTQYF
CDR3 length: 16; clone size: NA; D gene: TRBD2; J gene: TRBJ2-1; V gene: TRBV5-8; CDR3 DNA: TGTGCCAGCAGCCGGACTAGCGGACGCTCCTACAATGAGCAGTTCTTC; CDR3 protein: CASSRTSGRSYNEQFF
CDR3 length: 15; clone size: once; D gene: NA; J gene: TRBJ1-1; V gene: TRBV19; CDR3 DNA: TGTGCCAGTAGTATAGTCGCACAGTTCAATGCTGAAGCTTTCTTT; CDR3 protein: CASSIVAQFNAEAFF
CDR3 length: 15; clone size: NA; D gene: NA; J gene: TRBJ1-2; V gene: TRBV15; CDR3 DNA: TGTGCCACCAGCAGACCTCGGGCAGGGAACTATGGCTACACCTTC; CDR3 protein: CATSRPRAGNYGYTF
CDR3 length: 13; clone size: NA; D gene: NA; J gene: TRBJ1-3; V gene: TRBV9; CDR3 DNA: TGTGCCAGCAGCGTCGACAGGGGAAACACCATATATTTT; CDR3 protein: CASSVDRGNTIYF
CDR3 length: 17; clone size: few; D gene: TRBD1; J gene: TRBJ2-7; V gene: TRBV9; CDR3 DNA: TGTGCCAGCAGTCCCAGAAAGCCAGGACAGGGTTCACGCGAGCAGTACTTC; CDR3 protein: CASSPRKPGQGSREQYF
CDR3 length: 13; clone size: NA; D gene: TRBD2; J gene: TRBJ2-7; V gene: TRBV15; CDR3 DNA: TGTGCCACGGGGACTAGCGAACGCCACGAGCAGTACTTC; CDR3 protein: CATGTSERHEQYF
CDR3 length: 15; clone size: NA; D gene: NA; J gene: TRBJ2-1; V gene: TRBV9; CDR3 DNA: TGTGCCAGCAGCTTCCGCGGGGACCCTTACAATGAGCAGTTCTTC; CDR3 protein: CASSFRGDPYNEQFF
CDR3 length: 15; clone size: NA; D gene: TRBD1; J gene: TRBJ1-2; V gene: TRBV2; CDR3 DNA: TGTGCCAGCAGAGACGGACAGGGGGCCTGGTATGGCTACACCTTC; CDR3 protein: CASRDGQGAWYGYTF
CDR3 length: 16; clone size: NA; D gene: TRBD2; J gene: TRBJ2-3; V gene: TRBV24-1; CDR3 DNA: TGTGCCACCAGTGCCGCTAGCGGGGGTGTTGCAGATACGCAGTATTTT; CDR3 protein: CATSAASGGVADTQYF